The table lists the clone carrying this T cell receptor (beta chain) with a few counts. What it binds is unknown. Repertoires were generated with immunoSEQ multiplex PCR, while TCRdb's copy carries only in-frame clones and drops some. The sample includes fewer than 40,000 clones, around 63% seen only once; the top ten take roughly 6.9%. This CDR3 is 14 amino acids long. After removal of 4 bases from V and 2 bases from J, the junction contained 6 bases not matched to a gene. CDR1 is SGHKS and CDR2 is YYEKEE in the germline V gene (reference sequence). The data were obtained in a study of cytotoxic CD8 clonotypes in ibrutinib-treated CLL. Whole-study context: The patient breakdown showed approximately ten relapsed/refractory and approximately 15 treatment-naive cases, with 17 IGHV unmutated. Study conclusions and caveats: Clonality was elevated at ibrutinib response and had returned toward baseline at progression. Under treatment, the uncommon public clonotypes either contracted or remained stable.

This receptor was identified in a human donor with chronic lymphocytic leukemia. V and J are TRBV5-5 and TRBJ2-7; 7 bases map to TRBD1. This specimen consisted of PBMCs, obtained at disease progression, from a patient treated with ibrutinib. The CDR3 region has the DNA TGTGCCAGCAGCCATGACAGGGATCCCTACGAGCAGTACTTC. This gives the protein CASSHDRDPYEQYF.